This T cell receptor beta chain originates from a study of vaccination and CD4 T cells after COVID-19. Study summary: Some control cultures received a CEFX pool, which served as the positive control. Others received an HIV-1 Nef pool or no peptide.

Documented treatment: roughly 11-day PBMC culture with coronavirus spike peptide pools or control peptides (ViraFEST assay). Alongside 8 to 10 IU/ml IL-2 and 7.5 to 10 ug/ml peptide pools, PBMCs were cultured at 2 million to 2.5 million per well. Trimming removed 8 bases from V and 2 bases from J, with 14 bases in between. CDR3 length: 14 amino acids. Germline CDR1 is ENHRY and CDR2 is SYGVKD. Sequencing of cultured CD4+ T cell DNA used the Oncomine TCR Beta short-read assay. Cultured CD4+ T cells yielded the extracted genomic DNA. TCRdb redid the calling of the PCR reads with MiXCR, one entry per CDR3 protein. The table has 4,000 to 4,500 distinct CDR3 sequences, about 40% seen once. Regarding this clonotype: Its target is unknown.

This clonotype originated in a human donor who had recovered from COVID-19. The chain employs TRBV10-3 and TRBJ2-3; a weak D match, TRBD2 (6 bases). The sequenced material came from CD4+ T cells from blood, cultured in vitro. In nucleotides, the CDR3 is TGTGCCATCTCCGTGGAGGGGTACACAGATACGCAGTATTTT. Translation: CAISVEGYTDTQYF.